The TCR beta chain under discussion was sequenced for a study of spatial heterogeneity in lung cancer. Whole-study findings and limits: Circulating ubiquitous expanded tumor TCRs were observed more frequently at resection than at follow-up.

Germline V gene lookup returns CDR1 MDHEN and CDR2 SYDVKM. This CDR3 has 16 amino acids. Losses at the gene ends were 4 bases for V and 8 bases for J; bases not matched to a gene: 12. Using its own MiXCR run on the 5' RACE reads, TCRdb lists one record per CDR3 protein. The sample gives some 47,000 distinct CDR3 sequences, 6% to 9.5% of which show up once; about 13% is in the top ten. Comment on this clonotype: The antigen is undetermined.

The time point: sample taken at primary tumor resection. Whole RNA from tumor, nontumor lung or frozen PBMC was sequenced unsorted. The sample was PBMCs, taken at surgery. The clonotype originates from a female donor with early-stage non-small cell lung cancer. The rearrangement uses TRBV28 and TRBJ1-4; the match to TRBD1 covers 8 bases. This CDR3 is CASSYRTGPGLEKLFF. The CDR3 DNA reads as TGTGCCAGCAGTTACAGGACAGGGCCCGGTTTAGAAAAACTGTTTTTT. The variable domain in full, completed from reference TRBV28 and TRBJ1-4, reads DVKVTQSSRYLVKRTGEKVFLECVQDMDHENMFWYRQDPGLGLRLIYFSYDVKMKEKGDIPEGYSVSREKKERFSLILESASTNQTSMYLCASSYRTGPGLEKLFFGSGTQLSVL.